The clone carrying this TCR beta chain was observed a handful of times. Its specificity is not known. These data belong to a study of vaccination and CD4 T cells after COVID-19. Study in general: Six males and four females, two Hispanic, made up the convalescents.

Germline CDR1 reads SNHLY; CDR2 reads FYNNEI. V lost 1 base and J lost 4, with 7 bases in between. CDR3 size: 13 residues. The Oncomine TCR Beta short-read assay was applied to DNA of cultured CD4+ T cells. TCRdb re-called the PCR reads with MiXCR, one entry per CDR3 protein. The sample includes 9,500 to 15,000 distinct CDR3 sequences, almost 55% of them seen just once. Treatment specified: approximately 11-day PBMC culture with coronavirus spike peptide pools or control peptides (ViraFEST assay). This TCR came from a human donor with COVID-19. The V and J genes are TRBV2 and TRBJ2-5; maybe TRBD1 (6 bases). The sample was cultured CD4+ T cells from blood, taken after SARS-CoV-2 vaccination. CDR3 region: CASSEGGLETQYF. CDR3 in DNA: TGTGCCAGCAGTGAAGGGGGGCTAGAGACCCAGTACTTC.